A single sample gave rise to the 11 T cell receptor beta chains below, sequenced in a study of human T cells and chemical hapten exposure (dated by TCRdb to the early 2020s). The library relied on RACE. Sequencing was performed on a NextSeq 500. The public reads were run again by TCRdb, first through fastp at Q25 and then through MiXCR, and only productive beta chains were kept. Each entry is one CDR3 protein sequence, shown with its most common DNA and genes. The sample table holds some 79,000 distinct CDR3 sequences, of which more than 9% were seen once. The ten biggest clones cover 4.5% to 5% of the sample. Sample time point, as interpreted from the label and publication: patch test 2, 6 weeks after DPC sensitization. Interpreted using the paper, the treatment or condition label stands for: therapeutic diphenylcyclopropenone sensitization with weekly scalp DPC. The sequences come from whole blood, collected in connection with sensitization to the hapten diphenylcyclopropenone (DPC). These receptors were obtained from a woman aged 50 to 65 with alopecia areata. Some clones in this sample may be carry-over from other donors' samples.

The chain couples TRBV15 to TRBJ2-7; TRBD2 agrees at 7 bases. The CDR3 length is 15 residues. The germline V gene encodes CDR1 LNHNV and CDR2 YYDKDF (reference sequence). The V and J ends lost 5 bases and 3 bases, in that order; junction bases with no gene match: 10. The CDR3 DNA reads TGTGCCACCAGCCCCGGGACTACTAGTATCTACGAGCAGTACTTC. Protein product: CATSPGTTSIYEQYF.

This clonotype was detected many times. The CDR3: CASSRGVSNGYTF. The CDR3 bases are TGTGCCAGCAGCCGGGGAGTATCGAATGGCTACACCTTC. The chain uses TRBV7-8 and TRBJ1-2; no clear D gene. V was shortened by 5 bases and J by 6 bases, with 13 bases between the two germline ends. CDR1 SGHVS and CDR2 FQNEAQ come from the germline V gene. The CDR3 has 13 amino acids.

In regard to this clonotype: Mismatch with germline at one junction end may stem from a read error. CDR3 sequence (DNA): TGCGCCAGCAGCCACCGACAGGGGGACTATGGCTGCACCTTC. Protein sequence: CASSHRQGDYGCTF. The gene calls are TRBV5-1 and TRBJ1-2, with TRBD1 matching 9 bases. This CDR3 is 14 amino acids long. Germline CDR1 is SGHRS and CDR2 is YFSETQ. The variable domain in full, completed from reference TRBV5-1 and TRBJ1-2, reads KAGVTQTPRYLIKTRGQQVTLSCSPISGHRSVSWYQQTPGQGLQFLFEYFSETQRNKGNFPGRFSGRQFSNSRSEMNVSTLELGDSALYLCASSHRQGDYGCTFGSGTRLTVV.

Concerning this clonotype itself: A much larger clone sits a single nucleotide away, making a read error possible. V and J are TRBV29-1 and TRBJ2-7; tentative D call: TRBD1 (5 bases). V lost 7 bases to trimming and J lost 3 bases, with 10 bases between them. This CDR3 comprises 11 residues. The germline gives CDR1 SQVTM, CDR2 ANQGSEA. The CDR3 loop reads CSEGADYEQYF. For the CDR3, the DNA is TGCAGCGAAGGGGCAGACTACGAGCAGTACTTC.

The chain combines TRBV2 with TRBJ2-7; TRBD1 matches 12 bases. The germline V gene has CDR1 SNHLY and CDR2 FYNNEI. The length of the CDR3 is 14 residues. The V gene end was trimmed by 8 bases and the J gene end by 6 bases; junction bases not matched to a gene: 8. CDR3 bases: TGTGCCAGCCTCACCGGGACAGGGGGCGTCGAGCAGTACTTC. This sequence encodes CASLTGTGGVEQYF.

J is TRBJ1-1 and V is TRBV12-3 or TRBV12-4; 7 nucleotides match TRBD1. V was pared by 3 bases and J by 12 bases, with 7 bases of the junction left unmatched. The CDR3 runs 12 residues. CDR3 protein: CASSLSQGETFF. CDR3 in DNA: TGTGCCAGCAGTTTGTCCCAGGGGGAAACTTTCTTT.

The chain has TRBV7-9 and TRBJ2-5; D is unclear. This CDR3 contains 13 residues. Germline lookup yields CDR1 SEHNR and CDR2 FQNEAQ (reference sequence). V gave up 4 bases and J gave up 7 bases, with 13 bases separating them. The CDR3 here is CASSSGRSGTQYF. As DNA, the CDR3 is TGTGCCAGCAGCTCTGGGCGGTCCGGGACCCAGTACTTC.

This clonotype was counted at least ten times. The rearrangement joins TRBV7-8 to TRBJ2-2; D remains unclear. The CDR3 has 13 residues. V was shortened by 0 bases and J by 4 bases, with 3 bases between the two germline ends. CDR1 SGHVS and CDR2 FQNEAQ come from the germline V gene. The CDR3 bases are TGTGCCAGCAGCTTAGCCGGCACCGGGGAGCTGTTTTTT. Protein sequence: CASSLAGTGELFF.

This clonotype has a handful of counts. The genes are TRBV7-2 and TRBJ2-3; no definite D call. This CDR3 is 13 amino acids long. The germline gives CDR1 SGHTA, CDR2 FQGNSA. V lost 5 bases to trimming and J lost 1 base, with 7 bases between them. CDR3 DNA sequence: TGTGCCAGCAGCCCACCGGGCACAGATACGCAGTATTTT. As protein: CASSPPGTDTQYF.

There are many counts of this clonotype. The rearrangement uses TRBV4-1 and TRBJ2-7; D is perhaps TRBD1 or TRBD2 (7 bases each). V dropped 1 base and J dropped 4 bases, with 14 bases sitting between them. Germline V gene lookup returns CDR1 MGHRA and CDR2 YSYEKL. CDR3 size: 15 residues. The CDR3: CASSQGQGLIYEQYF. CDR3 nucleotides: TGCGCCAGCAGCCAAGGACAGGGACTAATTTACGAGCAGTACTTC.

CDR3 DNA sequence: TGCAGTTTTCGGGCTACAGGGGGCACTGAAGCTTTCTTT. This sequence encodes CSFRATGGTEAFF. The rearrangement uses TRBV29-1 and TRBJ1-1; 8 bases agree with TRBD1. The CDR3 extends over 13 amino acids. Germline V CDR1 and CDR2: SQVTM, ANQGSEA. Using reference TRBV29-1 and TRBJ1-1 for the parts outside the CDR3, the full variable domain is SAVISQKPSRDICQRGTSLTIQCQVDSQVTMMFWYRQQPGQSLTLIATANQGSEATYESGFVIDKFPISRPNLTFSTLTVSNMSPEDSSIYLCSFRATGGTEAFFGQGTRLTVV.